This T cell receptor beta chain was sequenced during a study of Ad26.COV2.S vaccination and SARS-CoV-2 variants. Notes on the study in general: Vaccine recipients had higher spike-specific TCR breadth than placebo recipients.

The CDR3 runs to 13 residues. The ends lost 4 bases at V and 6 bases at J; junction bases unmatched: 9. Germline V lookup: CDR1 GTSNPN, CDR2 SVGIG (reference sequence). Comments on this clone: The antigen is undetermined.

This table comes from immunoSEQ multiplex PCR, and its TCRdb copy is limited to in-frame clones, with some not included. The profile covers 240,000 or so clones, with around 89% appearing a single time and about 10% taken by the ten largest. Treatment indicated: roughly 18 received Ad26.COV2.S at low or high dose, single or two shots; about 5 received placebo; per-sample allocation not given. Samples analyzed were those drawn on day 63 after the first vaccine or placebo injection. V and J are TRBV30 and TRBJ2-7; TRBD1 matches 7 bases. This sequence was found in a person aged 18-65 years who received the Ad26.COV2.S COVID-19 vaccine or a placebo. Source: peripheral blood, taken in a trial of Ad26.COV2.S vaccine versus placebo. The CDR3 bases are TGTGCCTGGACCCCGACAGGGTTGGGCGAGCAGTACTTC. This translates into CAWTPTGLGEQYF.